This T cell receptor (beta chain) was retrieved from a study of control samples from healthy donors and cancer patients. This table comes from immunoSEQ multiplex PCR, and its TCRdb copy is limited to in-frame clones, with some not included. The sample holds 150,000 to 200,000 clones. CDR1 and CDR2 from the germline V gene are SGDLS and YYNGEE. CDR3 size: 12 residues. Trimming pared 3 bases from V and 10 bases from J, leaving 13 bases between. The sequenced material came from blood. The TCR was taken from a woman in her 30s in good health. The V call is TRBV9, the J call TRBJ1-1; no definite D call. CDR3 protein: CASSAHAGSAFF. CDR3 bases: TGTGCCAGCAGCGCCCACGCCGGGTCAGCTTTCTTT.